These 17 T cell receptor beta chains share one sample of origin, sequenced in a study of shared clonotypes between healthy human individuals. TCRdb keeps only in-frame clones here, not all; method: immunoSEQ multiplex PCR. The sample shows some 470,000 clones, around 80% of them seen only once. Source material: PBMCs. Receptor source: a woman in her thirties or forties in good health. Some clones in this sample may be carry-over from other donors' samples.

The rearrangement joins TRBV9 to TRBJ2-7; 12 bases map to TRBD1. Trimming took 4 bases from V and 5 from J; bases not matched to a gene: 7. The CDR3 length is 15 residues. The V gene's germline CDR1 is SGDLS and CDR2 YYNGEE. The CDR3 sequence is CASSKQGQGANEQYF. Written as DNA, the CDR3 is TGTGCCAGCAGCAAACAGGGACAGGGGGCTAACGAGCAGTACTTC. Full variable domain (remainder filled in from reference TRBV9 and TRBJ2-7): DSGVTQTPKHLITATGQRVTLRCSPRSGDLSVYWYQQSLDQGLQFLIQYYNGEERAKGNILERFSAQQFPDLHSELNLSSLELGDSALYFCASSKQGQGANEQYFGPGTRLTVT.

The rearrangement joins TRBV18 to TRBJ2-5; D possibly corresponds to TRBD1 (5 bases). There are 15 residues in the CDR3. Germline assignment: CDR1 KGHSH and CDR2 LQKENI. Trimming removed 2 bases from V and 4 bases from J, with 14 bases in between. This chain's CDR3 is CASSPNIQGGETQYF. CDR3 nucleotides: TGTGCCAGCTCACCAAACATCCAGGGCGGAGAGACCCAGTACTTC.

This clone was observed a handful of times. The V and J genes are TRBV7-8 and TRBJ2-2; 9 bases align to TRBD1. J was trimmed by 0 bases and V by 5 bases; bases with no gene match: 10. The length of the CDR3 is 18 residues. The V gene's germline CDR1 is SGHVS and CDR2 FQNEAQ. CDR3 loop: CASSPRIGTGSNTGELFF. The CDR3 region has the DNA TGTGCCAGCAGCCCCCGAATCGGGACAGGGTCGAACACCGGGGAGCTGTTTTTT.

A remark on this clone: An end of the junction does not agree with germline; a read error may underlie this. The CDR3 coding sequence is TGTGCCTGGAGTACAGGCACAAATACGCAGTATTTT. Protein: CAWSTGTNTQYF. This sequence joins TRBV30 and TRBJ2-3, with a possible D match to TRBD1 (5 bases). The CDR3 is 12 amino acids. Per the germline V gene, CDR1 is GTSNPN and CDR2 is SVGIG (reference sequence).

The count of this clone is one. This chain links TRBV28 with TRBJ2-3, with 8 nucleotides matching TRBD1. This CDR3 has 14 residues. The V segment lost 5 bases and the J segment 2 bases; nucleotides outside the gene matches: 3. Germline V gene data show CDR1 as MDHEN and CDR2 as SYDVKM. The CDR3 nucleotides read TGTGCCAGCAGTATTCAGGGGGCCACAGATACGCAGTATTTT. It is translated as CASSIQGATDTQYF.

This clone was counted between two and nine times. V is TRBV11-2 and J is TRBJ2-7; D perhaps matches TRBD1 (6 bases). Germline lookup yields CDR1 SGHAT and CDR2 FQNNGV. This CDR3 is 14 amino acids long. V was clipped by 3 bases and J by 3 bases, with 12 bases between them. The CDR3 reads CASSFDRWIYEQYF. The DNA of the CDR3 is TGTGCCAGCAGCTTTGACAGGTGGATCTACGAGCAGTACTTC.

This clone was seen repeatedly, ten times or more. The rearrangement links TRBV2 to TRBJ1-2, with TRBD1 as a possible D gene (6 bases). V was shortened by 9 bases and J by 4 bases, with 12 bases between the two germline ends. Looked up from germline, CDR1 is SNHLY and CDR2 is FYNNEI. This CDR3 has 12 residues. The CDR3 DNA sequence: TGTGCCAGTTCCGGGACACGCTATGGCTACACCTTC. Amino acids: CASSGTRYGYTF.

On this clone: This sample also contains other DNA sequences that code for the same CDR3. The rearrangement uses TRBV5-1 and TRBJ1-1; the D is unclear. V dropped 0 bases and J dropped 4 bases, with 10 bases sitting between them. The CDR3 runs to 14 residues. Germline CDR1 reads SGHRS; CDR2 reads YFSETQ. CDR3 coding DNA: TGCGCCAGCAGCTTGGTCGGGGAGGGCACTGAAGCTTTCTTT. As protein: CASSLVGEGTEAFF.

The chain joins TRBV15 to TRBJ1-3, with D perhaps matching TRBD1 (6 bases). V lost 1 base to trimming and J lost 2 bases, with 12 bases between them. CDR1 LNHNV and CDR2 YYDKDF come from the germline V gene (reference sequence). This CDR3 has 16 residues. CDR3 protein: CATSRGPRDTGNTIYF. In DNA, the CDR3 is TGTGCCACCAGCAGAGGCCCCAGGGACACTGGAAACACCATATATTTT.

V usage is TRBV2 and J usage is TRBJ1-2, with D possibly matching TRBD1 (6 bases). The CDR3 spans 14 residues. The V gene's germline CDR1 is SNHLY and CDR2 FYNNEI. V gave up 6 bases and J gave up 4 bases, with 15 bases separating them. The DNA of the CDR3 is TGTGCCAGCAGGCTTCGGGTACAGGGCTATGGCTACACCTTC. Translation: CASRLRVQGYGYTF.

The chain carries TRBV6-4 and TRBJ2-2; 10 bases line up with TRBD2. CDR1 MRHNA and CDR2 SNTAGT come from the germline V gene. The J segment lost 6 bases and the V segment lost 6 bases, leaving 7 bases of the junction unmatched. CDR3 length: 15 residues. The CDR3 DNA reads TGTGCCAGCAGGCTAGGGACTAGCGAATCCGGGGAGCTGTTTTTT. This codes for CASRLGTSESGELFF.

The gene calls are TRBV19 and TRBJ2-1, with D unclear. The germline V gene has CDR1 LNHDA and CDR2 SQIVND (reference sequence). V dropped 2 bases and J dropped 4 bases, with 6 bases sitting between them. CDR3 length: 13 amino acids. CDR3 bases: TGTGCCAGTAGTATAAGGGATTACAATGAGCAGTTCTTC. Residues: CASSIRDYNEQFF.

This chain joins TRBV4-3 and TRBJ2-4; 10 bases align to TRBD2. Trimming at V came to 4 bases and at J to 8 bases, leaving 17 bases not matched to a gene. Per the germline V gene, CDR1 is LGHNA and CDR2 is YSLEER. The CDR3 is made up of 18 amino acids. CDR3 DNA sequence: TGCGCCAGCAGCCTTACCCTAGCGGGAGATACGGTCCAGGACATTCAGTACTTC. Translating it yields CASSLTLAGDTVQDIQYF.

This clone came up a few times. The chain is built from TRBV11-2 and TRBJ1-2, with a tentative D call TRBD1 (5 bases). Between the trimmed V and J ends, which lost 4 bases and 4 bases, there was a span of 10 bases. Germline V gives CDR1 SGHAT, CDR2 FQNNGV. CDR3 length equals 13 residues. The CDR3 DNA sequence: TGTGCCAGCAGCTCCACGGGACCCTATGGCTACACCTTC. It translates to CASSSTGPYGYTF.

This clone was seen more than once but under ten times. With only one base between it and a far larger clone, this is likely a read error. The genes are TRBV7-9 and TRBJ1-1; D unclear. Germline V gives CDR1 SEHNR, CDR2 FQNEAQ (reference sequence). V was shortened by 6 bases and J by 0 bases, with 2 bases between the two germline ends. This CDR3 region has 11 residues. CDR3 bases: TGTGCCAGCAGGGTGAACACTGAAGCTTTCTTT. Translating gives CASRVNTEAFF.

The sample holds many counts of this clone. V and J are TRBV30 and TRBJ1-6; 7 positions agree with TRBD1. The CDR3 contains 13 residues. With V trimmed by 3 bases and J by 6 bases, 2 bases remained unmatched. Germline lookup yields CDR1 GTSNPN and CDR2 SVGIG (reference sequence). The CDR3 nucleotides read TGTGCCTGGAGACGACAGGGTAATTCACCCCTCCACTTT. Translation: CAWRRQGNSPLHF.

This chain uses TRBV7-3 with TRBJ2-5; D gene unclear. V lost 5 bases, J lost 4 bases, and 11 bases lay in between. The germline gives CDR1 SGHTA, CDR2 FQGTGA. The CDR3 has 13 amino acids. The DNA for the CDR3 is TGTGCCAGCAGCCGGACCTTGACAGAGACCCAGTACTTC. Its translation: CASSRTLTETQYF.